This T cell receptor beta chain was documented in a study of control samples from healthy donors and cancer patients. The CDR3 is 16 residues long. Germline V gene data show CDR1 as MDHEN and CDR2 as SYDVKM. J gave up 1 base and V 4 bases, and 8 bases lay outside the gene matches. Using immunoSEQ multiplex PCR, the repertoire was profiled, and TCRdb retains in-frame clones only, with some absent. The sample lists more than 150,000 clones, over 90% occurring once. The sequence was obtained from a man aged 45-65 years in good health. Specimen: blood. This rearrangement joins TRBV28 to TRBJ2-3; 7 nucleotides agree with TRBD1. Written as DNA, the CDR3 is TGTGCCAGCAGTTCACCAGGGGGATTGGGCACAGATACGCAGTATTTT. Residues: CASSSPGGLGTDTQYF.